The 16 T cell receptor beta chains below come from one sample, sequenced in a study of CD8 T cell repertoires and HIV-1 epitope variants. These receptors have no identified antigens. The assay was immunoSEQ multiplex PCR, and TCRdb's table has in-frame clones only and misses some. Of roughly 4,900 clones in the sample, less than 70% were seen once. The sample was cultured CD8+ T cells derived from PBMCs. These receptors all stem from a male donor with HIV.

This rearrangement joins TRBV6-5 to TRBJ2-7; D is unresolved. The V and J ends lost 3 bases and 7 bases respectively, with 10 bases between them. The CDR3 sequence is 12 residues long. The V gene's germline CDR1 is MNHEY and CDR2 SVGAGI. CDR3 sequence: CASSYPPEEQYF. The CDR3 DNA reads as TGTGCCAGCAGTTATCCACCGGAGGAGCAGTACTTC.

The rearrangement joins TRBV7-6 to TRBJ1-1; D is ambiguous. The germline CDR1 and CDR2 sequences are SGHVS and FNYEAQ. The V and J ends lost 5 bases and 1 base respectively, with 8 bases between them. This CDR3 is built from 13 residues. The CDR3 sequence: CASSIEPNTEAFF. The CDR3 coding sequence is TGTGCCAGCAGCATCGAGCCGAACACTGAAGCTTTCTTT.

The CDR3 sequence is CASSQETGTKNIQYF. CDR3 in DNA: TGTGCCAGCAGCCAAGAGACAGGGACCAAAAACATTCAGTACTTC. The rearrangement links TRBV4-2 to TRBJ2-4; TRBD1 agrees at 7 bases. Germline CDR1 reads LGHNA; CDR2 reads YNFKEQ. J was trimmed by 2 bases and V by 0 bases; bases with no gene match: 1. The CDR3 runs to 15 residues.

This clone was seen only a few times. V usage is TRBV7-9 and J usage is TRBJ2-5, with D unclear. Trimming removed 5 bases from V and 2 bases from J, with 9 bases in between. Germline-derived CDR1 and CDR2 are SEHNR and FQNEAQ (reference sequence). The CDR3 is made up of 13 amino acids. The CDR3 loop is CASSPHSQETQYF. DNA of the CDR3: TGTGCCAGCAGCCCCCACAGTCAAGAGACCCAGTACTTC.

Remarks on this clone: At one of its ends the junction is not consistent with the germline gene, which may arise from a read error. The rearrangement joins TRBV27 to TRBJ1-5; no reliable D call. Germline V gene lookup returns CDR1 MNHEY and CDR2 SMNVEV (reference sequence). The CDR3 totals 13 residues. DNA of the CDR3: TGTGCCAGCAGTCTATCGGGCAATCAGCCCCAGCATTTT. This sequence encodes CASSLSGNQPQHF.

This clone was found a few times. The V gene is TRBV11-3, the J gene TRBJ1-6, with 8 bases lining up with TRBD1. The germline V gene has CDR1 SGHNT and CDR2 YENEEA. The CDR3 is 17 residues long. V lost 0 bases to trimming and J lost 5 bases; unmatched junction nucleotides: 6. The CDR3 DNA follows: TGTGCCAGCAGCTTAGAGGATCGACAGGGGAATAATTCACCCCTCCACTTT. Its protein product is CASSLEDRQGNNSPLHF.

J is TRBJ1-5 and V is TRBV9; TRBD1 agrees at 7 bases. CDR1 is SGDLS and CDR2 is YYNGEE in the germline V gene. The CDR3 sequence is 14 residues long. V shed 4 bases and J 7 bases; nucleotides not matched to a gene: 8. CDR3 nucleotides: TGTGCCAGCAGCCCGGACAGGTCTTGGCAGCCCCAGCATTTT. Its translation is CASSPDRSWQPQHF.

This clone was observed once. This chain joins TRBV5-4 and TRBJ2-1; D gene uncertain. The CDR3 covers 13 residues. The germline gives CDR1 SGHNT, CDR2 YYREEE (reference sequence). Trimming took 4 bases from V and 0 from J, leaving 5 bases between them. DNA of the CDR3: TGTGCCAGCAGCGGTAGCTCCTACAATGAGCAGTTCTTC. This translates into CASSGSSYNEQFF. The variable domain in full, completed from reference TRBV5-4 and TRBJ2-1, reads ETGVTQSPTHLIKTRGQQVTLRCSSQSGHNTVSWYQQALGQGPQFIFQYYREEENGRGNFPPRFSGLQFPNYSSELNVNALELDDSALYLCASSGSSYNEQFFGPGTRLTVL.

A few counts support this clone. The gene calls are TRBV28 and TRBJ2-7; 7 nucleotides match TRBD1. Germline V CDR1 and CDR2: MDHEN, SYDVKM. V shed 1 base, J shed 2 bases, and the junction held 5 bases outside the gene matches. CDR3 size: 15 residues. For the CDR3, the DNA is TGTGCCAGCAGTTTATATCGCGACAGGGCCTACGAGCAGTACTTC. Protein: CASSLYRDRAYEQYF.

The chain recombines TRBV5-6 with TRBJ2-7; tentative D call: TRBD1 (5 bases). This CDR3 has 13 residues. CDR1 and CDR2 (germline): SGHDT, YYEEEE. Trimming took 0 bases from V and 7 from J, leaving 11 bases between them. The CDR3 spells CASSLGQSSEQYF. The DNA of the CDR3 is TGTGCCAGCAGCTTGGGACAGTCCTCAGAGCAGTACTTC.

This chain connects TRBV4-1 to TRBJ2-1; no firm D call. The CDR3 sequence is 14 residues long. The germline CDR1 and CDR2 sequences are MGHRA and YSYEKL. The germline V and J ends were trimmed by 4 bases and 4 bases, with 11 bases remaining between them. CDR3 DNA sequence: TGCGCCAGCAGCCGTATAGGCGATTACAATGAGCAGTTCTTC. Its protein product is CASSRIGDYNEQFF.

This chain uses TRBV27 with TRBJ2-3; TRBD2 agrees at 14 bases. CDR3 length equals 18 residues. Germline CDR1 is MNHEY and CDR2 is SMNVEV (reference sequence). V was clipped by 6 bases and J by 0 bases; unmatched bases: 8. In DNA form, the CDR3 reads TGTGCCAGCAGACCCACGACTAGCGGGAGGGCTAGCACAGATACGCAGTATTTT. Translated, it gives CASRPTTSGRASTDTQYF.

This chain uses TRBV11-1 with TRBJ2-5; TRBD2 aligns across 9 bases. Per germline, CDR1 SGHAT and CDR2 FQDESV (reference sequence). The ends lost 3 bases at V and 5 bases at J; junction bases unmatched: 1. This CDR3 spans 13 amino acids. The CDR3: CASSLGLAETQYF. Here the CDR3 DNA reads TGTGCCAGCAGCTTGGGACTAGCTGAGACCCAGTACTTC.

The chain has TRBV5-4 and TRBJ1-1; maybe TRBD1 (5 bases). Trimming shortened V by 10 bases and J by 0 bases, and 13 bases separated the two germline ends. In germline, CDR1 is SGHNT, CDR2 YYREEE (reference sequence). The CDR3 length is 13 residues. The CDR3 region has the DNA TGTGCCTTCAACAGGCGTGTGAACACTGAAGCTTTCTTT. Translated, it gives CAFNRRVNTEAFF.

The chain employs TRBV2 and TRBJ2-7; 7 bases are a match to TRBD1. V gave up 8 bases and J gave up 2 bases; unmatched junction bases: 9. CDR1 and CDR2 (germline): SNHLY, FYNNEI. This CDR3 spans 14 amino acids. The CDR3 here is CASSWGQLAYEQYF. Written as DNA, the CDR3 is TGTGCCAGCTCATGGGGACAGTTAGCCTACGAGCAGTACTTC.

The CDR3 nucleotides read TGTGCCAGCAGCCGGCAATCAGGCGAGCAGTACTTC. This translates into CASSRQSGEQYF. This chain uses TRBV4-2 with TRBJ2-7, with D uncertain. The CDR3 has 12 residues. Per the germline V gene, CDR1 is LGHNA and CDR2 is YNFKEQ. Deletions cut 4 bases from V and 6 bases from J, with 10 bases between.